This T cell receptor (beta chain) was identified in a study of T cells in Graves' hyperthyroidism and ophthalmopathy. Whole-study results and caveats: Ophthalmopathy onset followed model prediction by a median about 6.5 months. Also found in blood were most expanded thyroid clonotypes above 0.001.

Germline lookup yields CDR1 LNHDA and CDR2 SQIVND (reference sequence). The CDR3 sequence is 15 residues long. V was clipped by 5 bases and J by 2 bases, with 14 bases between them. RNA transcripts provided the source from which TCR beta CDR3 regions were amplified. The HTBI primer set was used in a first-round RT-PCR of the TCR CDR3. TCRdb reprocessed the multiplex PCR reads via MiXCR and lists one record per CDR3 protein. This sample has 250,000 to 350,000 distinct CDR3 sequences, with about 15% found just once. On this clonotype: Antigen unknown.

Diagnostic decisions used clinical symptoms, serum thyroxine and TRAb, thyroid ultrasound and orbital computed tomography. This sequence joins TRBV19 and TRBJ2-3; a possible D gene is TRBD1 (5 bases). The TCR comes from a man aged 25 to 45 with Graves' hyperthyroidism. Sequencing was carried out using blood. The CDR3: CASSLDTSSTDTQYF. The CDR3 DNA is TGTGCCAGTAGTTTGGACACCTCATCCACAGATACGCAGTATTTT.